These T cell receptor beta chains were read from a single sample in a study of T-cell memory formation after mild COVID-19. TCRdb called the 5' RACE reads again in MiXCR, with one record for every CDR3 protein. Found here are about 55,000 distinct CDR3 sequences, over 7.5% of them singletons; the top ten hold 1.2%. Source material: PBMCs or a T cell subset sorted from them (not recorded which). These receptors were obtained from a young man who had mild COVID-19 (a few samples of this study predate the infection). Cell type and time point are not known. The CDR3 runs from the conserved cysteine through the conserved F or W. The order of the fields is J gene, D gene, clone size, V gene, CDR3 DNA, CDR3 protein. A D gene is named only where the DNA matches it firmly. The size entry is marked missing in some rows and otherwise reads once, few, many or a size class.

J: TRBJ2-3; D: NA; size: few; V: TRBV3-1; DNA: TGTGCCAGCAGCCAAGATAACCCAGCCCTACTGGATACGCAGTATTTT; CDR3: CASSQDNPALLDTQYF
J: TRBJ2-3; D: NA; size: many; V: TRBV5-1; DNA: TGCGCCAGCAGCCCTCGATCTGGGTGGAGGCTTATCACAGATACGCAGTATTTT; CDR3: CASSPRSGWRLITDTQYF
J: TRBJ2-3; D: NA; size: few; V: TRBV28; DNA: TGTGCCAGTGTAACACAGGGCGCAGATACGCAGTATTTT; CDR3: CASVTQGADTQYF
J: TRBJ2-1; D: TRBD2; size: NA; V: TRBV6-2/TRBV6-3; DNA: TGTGCCAGCAGTCCCTTCGGGGGGAATGAGCAGTTCTTC; CDR3: CASSPFGGNEQFF
J: TRBJ1-1; D: TRBD1; size: NA; V: TRBV20-1; DNA: TGCAGTGCTAGAGGGATCCAGGGGGTCGCTGAAGCTTTCTTT; CDR3: CSARGIQGVAEAFF
J: TRBJ2-2; D: NA; size: few; V: TRBV7-3; DNA: TGTGCCAGCAGTTCCGGACGGAACACCGGGGAGCTGTTTTTT; CDR3: CASSSGRNTGELFF
J: TRBJ1-5; D: NA; size: few; V: TRBV27; DNA: TGTGCCAGCAGTCCCCTCGACAATCAGCCCCAGCATTTT; CDR3: CASSPLDNQPQHF
J: TRBJ2-7; D: NA; size: few; V: TRBV7-6; DNA: TGTGCCAGCAGCTCATATACTTTAGGGCGGGGTTACGAGCAGTACTTC; CDR3: CASSSYTLGRGYEQYF
J: TRBJ2-7; D: NA; size: few; V: TRBV7-3; DNA: TGTGCCAGCAGCTTAGAGGGGGGGGCCCCCTACGAGCAGTACTTC; CDR3: CASSLEGGAPYEQYF
J: TRBJ1-2; D: TRBD1; size: few; V: TRBV7-2; DNA: TGTGCCAGCAGCTTAGACAGGGGCAACTATGGCTACACCTTC; CDR3: CASSLDRGNYGYTF
J: TRBJ1-2; D: TRBD1; size: few; V: TRBV20-1; DNA: TGCAGTGCTAAAGGGGACAGGGCTAGCAGCAGCTACACCTTC; CDR3: CSAKGDRASSSYTF
J: TRBJ2-5; D: NA; size: few; V: TRBV6-5; DNA: TGTGCCAGCAGTTACCTTCGACGACAAGAGACCCAGTACTTC; CDR3: CASSYLRRQETQYF
J: TRBJ1-5; D: NA; size: few; V: TRBV4-1; DNA: TGCGCCAGCAGCCATGTAATATCTGACAGGTTCGATCAGCCCCAGCATTTT; CDR3: CASSHVISDRFDQPQHF
J: TRBJ2-3; D: NA; size: NA; V: TRBV5-5; DNA: TGTGCCAGCAGCTTGGGGGTCGGTACAGGGTTTACAGATACGCAGTATTTT; CDR3: CASSLGVGTGFTDTQYF
J: TRBJ2-5; D: TRBD2; size: many; V: TRBV20-1; DNA: TGCAGTGCTAGCCGCGGGGGGGCTCAAGAGACCCAGTACTTC; CDR3: CSASRGGAQETQYF
J: TRBJ2-3; D: TRBD2; size: few; V: TRBV15; DNA: TGTGCCACCAGCAGAGCGGGGGGTTTAAGCACAGATACGCAGTATTTT; CDR3: CATSRAGGLSTDTQYF
J: TRBJ1-4; D: NA; size: NA; V: TRBV7-2; DNA: TGTGCCAGCAGCGCCGACTATAGCGGGGGACTGTTTTTT; CDR3: CASSADYSGGLFF
J: TRBJ1-4; D: TRBD1; size: NA; V: TRBV6-5; DNA: TGTGCCAGCAGTTTACAGGGGGGGACAACTAATGAAAAACTGTTTTTT; CDR3: CASSLQGGTTNEKLFF
J: TRBJ2-1; D: TRBD2; size: few; V: TRBV11-2; DNA: TGTGCCAGCATAGCGGGGGCCTACAATGAGCAGTTCTTC; CDR3: CASIAGAYNEQFF
J: TRBJ2-3; D: NA; size: many; V: TRBV29-1; DNA: TGCAGCGTGAGAAAAGATACGCAGTATTTT; CDR3: CSVRKDTQYF
J: TRBJ1-1; D: NA; size: few; V: TRBV7-9; DNA: TGTGCCAGCAGCTTCGATAGGAGGGGGGAAGCTTTCTTT; CDR3: CASSFDRRGEAFF
J: TRBJ2-3; D: NA; size: few; V: TRBV28; DNA: TGTGCCAGCAGATCTAGCACAGATACGCAGTATTTT; CDR3: CASRSSTDTQYF
J: TRBJ1-2; D: NA; size: NA; V: TRBV6-5; DNA: TGTGCCAGCAGACAGGATTCTAACTATGGCTACACCTTC; CDR3: CASRQDSNYGYTF
J: TRBJ2-3; D: TRBD2; size: NA; V: TRBV6-1; DNA: TGTGCCAGCAGTGAATTGGGGGGGTTCACAGATACGCAGTATTTT; CDR3: CASSELGGFTDTQYF
J: TRBJ2-3; D: NA; size: many; V: TRBV6-6; DNA: TGTGCCAGCAGTTTGTCAGATACGCAGTATTTT; CDR3: CASSLSDTQYF
J: TRBJ2-3; D: NA; size: NA; V: TRBV20-1; DNA: TGCAGTGCTAGCGGGGGAAACACAGATACGCAGTATTTT; CDR3: CSASGGNTDTQYF
J: TRBJ2-3; D: NA; size: many; V: TRBV20-1; DNA: TGCAGTGCGGGGGGCCCCGATACGCAGTATTTT; CDR3: CSAGGPDTQYF
J: TRBJ2-1; D: NA; size: NA; V: TRBV11-1; DNA: TGTGCCAGCAGCTTTAGAGGAAACTACAATGAGCAGTTCTTC; CDR3: CASSFRGNYNEQFF
J: TRBJ2-5; D: NA; size: few; V: TRBV19; DNA: TGTGCCAGCTCTGCAGCGTCTGGTTATGAGACCCAGTACTTC; CDR3: CASSAASGYETQYF
J: TRBJ2-1; D: NA; size: many; V: TRBV24-1; DNA: TGTGCCACCAGTGGACCGGGACGGCGCTTCTACAATGAGCAGTTCTTC; CDR3: CATSGPGRRFYNEQFF
J: TRBJ2-1; D: TRBD2; size: few; V: TRBV6-5; DNA: TGTGCCAGCAGTTACTCGAAAGGGCTAGCGGATGGCGTTGAGCAGTTCTTC; CDR3: CASSYSKGLADGVEQFF
J: TRBJ1-1; D: NA; size: NA; V: TRBV5-6; DNA: TGTGCCAGCAGCTTGGCCCCCCCACACAGAAACACTGAAGCTTTCTTT; CDR3: CASSLAPPHRNTEAFF
J: TRBJ1-3; D: NA; size: NA; V: TRBV7-9; DNA: TGTGCCAGCAAGGCGACTGCTGGAAACACCATATATTTT; CDR3: CASKATAGNTIYF
J: TRBJ1-2; D: NA; size: few; V: TRBV5-4; DNA: TGTGCCAGCAGCGCCACAGGGTACTACACCTTC; CDR3: CASSATGYYTF
J: TRBJ2-1; D: TRBD2; size: NA; V: TRBV5-1; DNA: TGCGCCAGCAGCTTGGATCGGGGGGATGAGCAGTTCTTC; CDR3: CASSLDRGDEQFF
J: TRBJ2-1; D: NA; size: NA; V: TRBV11-2; DNA: TGTGCCAGCAGCCCAGGGTTGGGTGAGCAGTTCTTC; CDR3: CASSPGLGEQFF
J: TRBJ1-5; D: NA; size: few; V: TRBV20-1; DNA: TGCAGTGCTAGAGCGATGGAGGGCAATCAGCCCCAGCATTTT; CDR3: CSARAMEGNQPQHF
J: TRBJ2-1; D: NA; size: few; V: TRBV4-3; DNA: TGCGCCAGCAGCCAAGATAGAGACAATGAGCAGTTCTTC; CDR3: CASSQDRDNEQFF
J: TRBJ2-5; D: TRBD1; size: few; V: TRBV2; DNA: TGTGCCAGCAGTGAAAGCGTGCTGGACAGGGCCCAAGAGACCCAGTACTTC; CDR3: CASSESVLDRAQETQYF
J: TRBJ2-3; D: NA; size: NA; V: TRBV5-1; DNA: TGCGCCAGCAGCTTGAGGGTCAGGGAGGAAGATACGCAGTATTTT; CDR3: CASSLRVREEDTQYF
J: TRBJ2-6; D: NA; size: few; V: TRBV28; DNA: TGTGCCAGCAGTTTCCCCGCCCGGTCTGGGGCCAACGTCCTGACTTTC; CDR3: CASSFPARSGANVLTF
J: TRBJ1-6; D: TRBD1; size: NA; V: TRBV6-5; DNA: TGTGCCAGCAGTTACTCGGGGGCGGGACAGGGGACACCCCTCCACTTT; CDR3: CASSYSGAGQGTPLHF
J: TRBJ2-3; D: NA; size: many; V: TRBV11-2; DNA: TGTGCCAGCAGCCCCCCGGGTAGCACAGATACGCAGTATTTT; CDR3: CASSPPGSTDTQYF
J: TRBJ2-3; D: NA; size: few; V: TRBV20-1; DNA: TGCAGTGCTAGAGAGCGGGGAACTAGCACAGATACGCAGTATTTT; CDR3: CSARERGTSTDTQYF
J: TRBJ1-2; D: NA; size: NA; V: TRBV18; DNA: TGTGCCAGCTCACCCGGACAGTGGGGTTTCACCTTC; CDR3: CASSPGQWGFTF
J: TRBJ1-6; D: TRBD1; size: NA; V: TRBV5-1; DNA: TGCGCCAGCAGCTTGGCCCCCCAGGGGGCAAACTCACCCCTCCACTTT; CDR3: CASSLAPQGANSPLHF
J: TRBJ2-1; D: NA; size: many; V: TRBV7-2; DNA: TGTGCCAGCAGCCGGCAGGGTTTGAATGAGCAGTTCTTC; CDR3: CASSRQGLNEQFF
J: TRBJ1-3; D: NA; size: few; V: TRBV4-3; DNA: TGCGCCAGCAGCCAAGATGGAGGGACTGGAAACACCATATATTTT; CDR3: CASSQDGGTGNTIYF
J: TRBJ1-6; D: NA; size: few; V: TRBV5-1; DNA: TGCGCCAGCAGCTTGGCACCGAATAATTCACCCCTCCACTTT; CDR3: CASSLAPNNSPLHF